Sequencing of this T cell receptor beta chain was carried out in a study of T cells after yellow fever vaccination. The CDR3 length is 14 residues. Germline CDR1 and CDR2: SGHRS and YFSETQ. Deletions cut 6 bases from V and 2 bases from J, with 15 bases between. MiXCR, run by TCRdb on the 5' RACE reads, gives a single entry per CDR3 protein. The repertoire holds approximately 300,000 distinct CDR3 sequences, with approximately 9% as singletons. The clonotype comes from a man in his late teens or twenties who received the YFV17D yellow fever vaccine. The V and J genes are TRBV5-1 and TRBJ2-7; D might be TRBD1 (7 bases). The sequenced sample was PBMCs, obtained on the day of the first yellow fever vaccination. The CDR3 loop is CASTRRGAPYEQYF. The CDR3 nucleotides read TGCGCCAGCACTCGCAGGGGGGCCCCCTACGAGCAGTACTTC.